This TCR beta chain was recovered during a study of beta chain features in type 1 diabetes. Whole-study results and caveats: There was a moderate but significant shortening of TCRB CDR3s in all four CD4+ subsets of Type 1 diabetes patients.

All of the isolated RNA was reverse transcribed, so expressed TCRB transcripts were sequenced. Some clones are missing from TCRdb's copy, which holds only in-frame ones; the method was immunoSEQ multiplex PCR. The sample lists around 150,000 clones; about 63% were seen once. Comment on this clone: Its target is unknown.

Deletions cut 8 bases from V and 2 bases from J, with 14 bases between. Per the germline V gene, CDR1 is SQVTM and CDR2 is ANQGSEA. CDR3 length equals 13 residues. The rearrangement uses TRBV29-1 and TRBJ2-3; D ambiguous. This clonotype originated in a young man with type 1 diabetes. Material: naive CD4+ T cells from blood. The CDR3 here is CSHRPLSTDTQYF. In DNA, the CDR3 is TGCAGCCACCGGCCTTTATCCACAGATACGCAGTATTTT.